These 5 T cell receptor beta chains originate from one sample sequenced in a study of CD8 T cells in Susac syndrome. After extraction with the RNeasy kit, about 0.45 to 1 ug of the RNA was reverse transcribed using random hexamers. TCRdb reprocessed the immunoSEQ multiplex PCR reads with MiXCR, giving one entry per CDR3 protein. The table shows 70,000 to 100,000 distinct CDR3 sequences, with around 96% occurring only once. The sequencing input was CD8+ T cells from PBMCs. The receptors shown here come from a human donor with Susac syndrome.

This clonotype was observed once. CDR3 loop: CATRTENTEAFF. The CDR3 nucleotides are TGTGCCACCCGTACCGAGAACACTGAAGCTTTCTTT. V gene TRBV12-3 or TRBV12-4 combines with J gene TRBJ1-1, with D uncertain. This CDR3 contains 12 residues. Trimming left V 10 bases short and J 1 base short, with 10 bases between.

In nucleotides, the CDR3 is TGTGCCAGTAGTATGTGGTCCACAGGGAAAGGATCTGGCTACACCTTC. Protein sequence: CASSMWSTGKGSGYTF. The gene calls are TRBV19 and TRBJ1-2; D possibly corresponds to TRBD1 (6 bases). CDR1 is LNHDA, CDR2 SQIVND, per germline (reference sequence). The length of the CDR3 is 16 residues. Between the trimmed V and J ends, which lost 3 bases and 7 bases, there was a span of 21 bases.

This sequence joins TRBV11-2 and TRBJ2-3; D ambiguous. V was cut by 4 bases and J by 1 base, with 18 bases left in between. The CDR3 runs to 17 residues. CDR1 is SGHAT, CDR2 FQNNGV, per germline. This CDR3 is CASSSFQAPAGTDTQYF. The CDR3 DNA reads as TGTGCCAGCAGCTCATTCCAAGCTCCCGCTGGCACAGATACGCAGTATTTT.

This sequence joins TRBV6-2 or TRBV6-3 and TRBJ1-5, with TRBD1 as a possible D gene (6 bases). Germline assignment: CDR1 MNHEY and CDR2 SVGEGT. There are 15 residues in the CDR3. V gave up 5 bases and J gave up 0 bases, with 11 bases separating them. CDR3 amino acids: CASSPDSNSNQPQHF. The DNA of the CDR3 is TGTGCCAGCAGTCCGGACAGCAATAGCAATCAGCCCCAGCATTTT.

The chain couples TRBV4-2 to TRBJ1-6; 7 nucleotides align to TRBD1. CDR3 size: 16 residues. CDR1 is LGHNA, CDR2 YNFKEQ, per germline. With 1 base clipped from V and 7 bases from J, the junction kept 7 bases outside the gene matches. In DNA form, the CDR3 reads TGTGCCAGCAGCCAAGTCGGGACAGTGACCAATTCACCCCTCCACTTT. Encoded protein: CASSQVGTVTNSPLHF.